These 11 T cell receptor beta chains came from one sample sequenced in a study of Ad26.COV2.S vaccination and SARS-CoV-2 variants. Treatment meaning: 15 to 20 received Ad26.COV2.S at low or high dose, single or two shots; several received placebo; per-sample allocation not given. Collection of samples fell on day 63 after the first vaccine or placebo injection. Here immunoSEQ multiplex PCR was the method, and the copy in TCRdb shows in-frame clones only, minus some. The repertoire holds roughly 680,000 clones, approximately 88% seen once, with about 1.5% in the top ten. Sequenced material: peripheral blood, taken in a trial of Ad26.COV2.S vaccine versus placebo. All receptors derive from a person aged 18-60 years who received the Ad26.COV2.S COVID-19 vaccine or a placebo.

The chain links TRBV10-1 to TRBJ2-1, with 8 bases lining up with TRBD2. V lost 5 bases and J lost 0; bases outside the gene matches: 3. Germline V gene data show CDR1 as WNHNN and CDR2 as SYGVQD (reference sequence). This CDR3 contains 15 residues. This CDR3 is CASSSAGASYNEQFF. The CDR3, as DNA: TGCGCCAGCAGTTCAGCGGGAGCCTCCTACAATGAGCAGTTCTTC.

The gene calls are TRBV19 and TRBJ1-1; D is perhaps TRBD1 (5 bases). Germline loops: CDR1 LNHDA, CDR2 SQIVND (reference sequence). Trimming took 7 bases from V and 1 from J, leaving 16 bases between them. The CDR3 contains 15 residues. The CDR3: CASTRDRGTNTEAFF. Written as DNA, the CDR3 is TGTGCCAGTACCCGAGACCGGGGGACGAACACTGAAGCTTTCTTT. The whole variable domain, filled in from reference TRBV19 and TRBJ1-1, reads DGGITQSPKYLFRKEGQNVTLSCEQNLNHDAMYWYRQDPGQGLRLIYYSQIVNDFQKGDIAEGYSVSREKKESFPLTVTSAQKNPTAFYLCASTRDRGTNTEAFFGQGTRLTVV.

This chain joins TRBV3-1 (or the pseudogene TRBV3-2) and TRBJ2-3, with TRBD2 identical over 13 bases. The J segment lost 4 bases and the V segment lost 4 bases, leaving 8 bases of the junction unmatched. Germline lookup yields CDR1 LGHDT and CDR2 YNNKEL (reference sequence). The CDR3 sequence is 17 residues long. CDR3 loop: CASSRLGGLAGADTQYF. Written as DNA, the CDR3 is TGTGCCAGCAGCCGCCTAGGAGGACTAGCGGGAGCAGATACGCAGTATTTT.

Note on this clone: This specimen includes other DNA sequences encoding the same CDR3. J is TRBJ2-7 and V is TRBV6-5, with D hard to call. The CDR3 sequence is 11 residues long. Trimming removed 7 bases from V and 2 bases from J, with 6 bases in between. Germline CDR1 is MNHEY and CDR2 is SVGAGI. As DNA, the CDR3 is TGTGCCAGCACGGAAGCCTACGAGCAGTACTTC. This translates into CASTEAYEQYF.

The chain is built from TRBV4-3 and TRBJ2-7; 7 nucleotides align to TRBD1. The CDR3 is 18 amino acids. Germline CDR1 LGHNA, CDR2 YSLEER. V dropped 0 bases and J dropped 0; count of bases not matched to a gene: 11. The DNA for the CDR3 is TGCGCCAGCAGCCAAGATCGCCCTGGACAGGCTTTCTCCTACGAGCAGTACTTC. Its protein is CASSQDRPGQAFSYEQYF.

The chain couples TRBV18 to TRBJ1-6; maybe TRBD1 (6 bases). Per the germline V gene, CDR1 is KGHSH and CDR2 is LQKENI. The CDR3 is 18 amino acids. Deletions cut 3 bases from V and 5 bases from J, with 20 bases between. The CDR3 coding sequence is TGTGCCAGCTCACCTACCGTATTGGGATACAGGGATAATTCACCCCTCCACTTT. Translation gives CASSPTVLGYRDNSPLHF.

The chain employs TRBV13 and TRBJ1-4; D is unclear. CDR3 length equals 15 residues. Germline V CDR1 and CDR2: PRHDT, FYEKMQ (reference sequence). V was shortened by 0 bases and J by 4 bases, with 9 bases between the two germline ends. Here the CDR3 reads CASSLGLSFNEKLFF. The CDR3 bases are TGTGCCAGCAGCTTAGGTCTGAGCTTTAATGAAAAACTGTTTTTT.

V gene TRBV19 combines with J gene TRBJ1-5; no clear D. Germline CDR1 is LNHDA and CDR2 is SQIVND (reference sequence). The CDR3 consists of 14 residues. V was shortened by 7 bases and J by 6 bases, with 16 bases between the two germline ends. In DNA, the CDR3 is TGTGCCAGTAAAGCCGACGGCCCGTTTCAGCCCCAGCATTTT. This gives the protein CASKADGPFQPQHF. Full variable domain (remainder filled in from reference TRBV19 and TRBJ1-5): DGGITQSPKYLFRKEGQNVTLSCEQNLNHDAMYWYRQDPGQGLRLIYYSQIVNDFQKGDIAEGYSVSREKKESFPLTVTSAQKNPTAFYLCASKADGPFQPQHFGDGTRLSIL.

This clone showed up just once. The chain joins TRBV7-9 to TRBJ1-1; tentatively, D is TRBD1 (5 bases). This CDR3 comprises 16 residues. V lost 5 bases and J lost 3, with 19 bases in between. Germline CDR1 SEHNR, CDR2 FQNEAQ (reference sequence). The CDR3 reads CASSPLFQGGDTEAFF. For the CDR3, the DNA is TGTGCCAGCAGCCCTCTTTTTCAGGGTGGTGACACTGAAGCTTTCTTT.

The chain has TRBV5-1 and TRBJ1-1; perhaps TRBD1 as D (5 bases). Germline assignment: CDR1 SGHRS and CDR2 YFSETQ. Trimming stripped 4 bases from V and 0 bases from J, with 16 bases between. There are 16 residues in the CDR3. CDR3 protein: CASSTGDGYMNTEAFF. Here the CDR3 DNA reads TGCGCCAGCAGCACGGGGGACGGATACATGAACACTGAAGCTTTCTTT.

This clone was picked up one time. The J gene is TRBJ1-1, the V gene TRBV5-5, with 7 nucleotides matching TRBD1. This CDR3 spans 15 amino acids. CDR1 SGHKS and CDR2 YYEKEE come from the germline V gene (reference sequence). V shed 0 bases, J shed 3 bases, and the junction held 5 bases outside the gene matches. The CDR3, as DNA: TGTGCCAGCAGCTTGGCCGCCAGGGGGGACACTGAAGCTTTCTTT. Its protein product is CASSLAARGDTEAFF.